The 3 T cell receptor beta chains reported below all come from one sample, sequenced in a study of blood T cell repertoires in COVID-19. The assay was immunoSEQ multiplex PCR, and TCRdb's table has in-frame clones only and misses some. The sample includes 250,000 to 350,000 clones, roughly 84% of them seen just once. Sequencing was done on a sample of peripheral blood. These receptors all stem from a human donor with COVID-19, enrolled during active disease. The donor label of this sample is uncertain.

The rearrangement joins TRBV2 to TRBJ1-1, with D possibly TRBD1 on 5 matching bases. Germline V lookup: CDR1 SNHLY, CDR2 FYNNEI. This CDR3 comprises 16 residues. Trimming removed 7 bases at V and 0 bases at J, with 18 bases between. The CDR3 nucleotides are TGTGCCAGCACCATCGAGGGAGGGACCATGAACACTGAAGCTTTCTTT. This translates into CASTIEGGTMNTEAFF.

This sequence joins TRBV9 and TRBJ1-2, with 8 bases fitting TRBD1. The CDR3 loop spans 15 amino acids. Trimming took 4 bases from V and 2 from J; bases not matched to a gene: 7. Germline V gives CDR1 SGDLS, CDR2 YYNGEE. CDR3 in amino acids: CASSPGTGDNYGYTF. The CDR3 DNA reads TGTGCCAGCAGCCCAGGGACAGGAGACAACTATGGCTACACCTTC.

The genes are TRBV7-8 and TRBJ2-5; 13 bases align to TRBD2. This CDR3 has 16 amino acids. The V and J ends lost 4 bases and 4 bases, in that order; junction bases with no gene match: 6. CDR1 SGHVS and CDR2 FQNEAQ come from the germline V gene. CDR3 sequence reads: CASSSSGTSGTETQYF. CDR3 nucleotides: TGTGCCAGCAGCTCGTCCGGGACTAGCGGGACAGAGACCCAGTACTTC. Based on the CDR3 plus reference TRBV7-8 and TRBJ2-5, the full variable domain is GAGVSQSPRYKVAKRGQDVALRCDPISGHVSLFWYQQALGQGPEFLTYFQNEAQLDKSGLPSDRFFAERPEGSVSTLKIQRTQQEDSAVYLCASSSSGTSGTETQYFGPGTRLLVL.